Listed below are T cell receptor beta chains from one sample, sequenced in a study of blood T cell repertoires in COVID-19. The repertoire was sequenced with immunoSEQ multiplex PCR; TCRdb's copy has only in-frame clones and lacks some. In the table there are about 40,000 clones, roughly 88% of which are singletons. Sequencing used peripheral blood. The source of these receptors is a woman between 70 and 85 years old with acute or convalescent COVID-19. Each CDR3 is given with its conserved first and last residue. A D gene is named only where the DNA matches it firmly. Where a row states a size, it is once, few, many or the class of an expanded clone; other rows omit it.

>.|.|TRBV11-3|TRBJ2-3
CASSLVEDTQYF
TGTGCCAGCAGCTTAGTGGAGGATACGCAGTATTTT
>.|.|TRBV2|TRBJ1-1
CASSELHPRDTEAFF
TGTGCCAGCAGTGAGCTCCACCCACGCGACACTGAAGCTTTCTTT
>.|TRBD2|TRBV19|TRBJ2-5
CASSIVLAGGETQYF
TGTGCCAGTAGTATAGTTCTAGCGGGAGGGGAGACCCAGTACTTC
>.|TRBD1|TRBV25-1|TRBJ2-2
CASRATGGVSGELFF
TGTGCCAGCAGGGCGACAGGGGGAGTCTCCGGGGAGCTGTTTTTT
>.|.|TRBV5-1|TRBJ2-1
CASSPGTGGYADEQFF
TGCGCCAGCAGCCCCGGGACTGGGGGGTATGCGGATGAGCAGTTCTTC
>few|TRBD2|TRBV5-1|TRBJ2-2
CASSSGLAGTGELFF
TGCGCCAGCAGCTCTGGACTAGCCGGCACCGGGGAGCTGTTTTTT
>.|TRBD1|TRBV19|TRBJ2-1
CASSIEGATYNEQFF
TGTGCCAGTAGTATTGAGGGGGCGACTTACAATGAGCAGTTCTTC
>.|TRBD1|TRBV3-1/TRBV3-2|TRBJ1-2
CASSRQGTGYGYTF
TGTGCCAGCAGTCGACAGGGGACGGGCTATGGCTACACCTTC
>.|.|TRBV29-1|TRBJ2-1
CSAPAVTYNEQFF
TGCAGCGCCCCTGCCGTGACTTACAATGAGCAGTTCTTC
>few|TRBD2|TRBV7-2|TRBJ2-2
CASSYQAGGLSGELFF
TGTGCCAGCAGCTACCAAGCGGGGGGGCTCTCCGGGGAGCTGTTTTTT
>few|TRBD1|TRBV27|TRBJ1-2
CASRKWDRDYGYTF
TGTGCCAGCCGTAAATGGGACAGGGACTATGGCTACACCTTC
>.|.|TRBV7-9|TRBJ1-5
CASSFPTAYSNQPQHF
TGTGCCAGCAGCTTCCCGACAGCTTATAGCAATCAGCCCCAGCATTTT
>.|TRBD2|TRBV11-2|TRBJ2-1
CASSLVATSGSNEQFF
TGTGCCAGCAGCTTAGTCGCGACTAGCGGGAGTAATGAGCAGTTCTTC
>.|TRBD2|TRBV28|TRBJ2-5
CASRLSGTSGARQETQYF
TGTGCCAGCAGACTTTCCGGGACTAGCGGGGCACGCCAAGAGACCCAGTACTTC
>.|.|TRBV18|TRBJ1-2
CASSGDTPSFYGYTF
TGTGCCAGCTCAGGGGACACCCCTAGTTTTTACGGCTACACCTTC
>.|.|TRBV15|TRBJ2-2
CATSRVTAGELFF
TGTGCCACCAGCAGAGTGACTGCCGGGGAGCTGTTTTTT
>.|.|TRBV6-5|TRBJ1-4
CASTTNRDEKLFF
TGTGCCAGCACCACAAACAGGGATGAAAAACTGTTTTTT
>.|.|TRBV5-1|TRBJ2-5
CASRSTEETQYF
TGCGCCAGCAGGAGCACCGAAGAGACCCAGTACTTC
>once|TRBD2|TRBV20-1|TRBJ2-3
CSASKRGRTQYF
TGCAGTGCTAGTAAGCGGGGGAGGACGCAGTATTTT
>.|.|TRBV6-2/TRBV6-3|TRBJ2-2
CASSFTRQGTGELFF
TGTGCCAGCAGTTTTACGCGTCAGGGCACCGGGGAGCTGTTTTTT
>.|.|TRBV30|TRBJ1-1
CAWRTVNTEAFF
TGTGCCTGGAGGACAGTGAACACTGAAGCTTTCTTT
>.|.|TRBV14|TRBJ1-1
CASSPEGGGRNTEAFF
TGTGCCAGCAGCCCTGAGGGGGGCGGGAGGAACACTGAAGCTTTCTTT
>.|.|TRBV5-5|TRBJ1-2
CASSLEGGAGSGYTF
TGTGCCAGCAGCTTGGAAGGTGGGGCAGGGTCTGGCTACACCTTC
>.|TRBD1|TRBV24-1|TRBJ2-1
CATSDSGEGAYNNEQFF
TGTGCCACCAGTGATTCTGGAGAGGGGGCCTACAACAATGAGCAGTTCTTC
>.|.|TRBV28|TRBJ1-5
CASINEGIRNQPQHF
TGTGCCAGCATTAACGAGGGAATTCGAAATCAGCCCCAGCATTTT
>.|.|TRBV9|TRBJ2-1
CASSPPGGRFANEQFF
TGTGCCAGCAGCCCTCCTGGGGGGAGGTTTGCGAATGAGCAGTTCTTC
>.|TRBD2|TRBV9|TRBJ2-5
CASSVGVAGGPTETQYF
TGTGCCAGCAGCGTAGGAGTAGCGGGAGGGCCTACGGAGACCCAGTACTTC
>.|.|TRBV19|TRBJ1-5
CASSPSRQSLNQPQHF
TGTGCCAGTAGTCCTTCGCGACAGTCTCTTAATCAGCCCCAGCATTTT
>.|.|TRBV4-2|TRBJ1-6
CASSARTTVDNSPLHF
TGTGCCAGCAGCGCCCGAACCACAGTAGATAATTCACCCCTCCACTTT
>.|.|TRBV5-1|TRBJ1-4
CASSLDPGATNEKLFF
TGCGCCAGCAGCTTGGACCCGGGGGCAACTAATGAAAAACTGTTTTTT
>once|TRBD1|TRBV5-1|TRBJ1-4
CASSFDRGLGNEKLFF
TGCGCCAGCAGCTTCGACAGGGGGCTAGGTAATGAAAAACTGTTTTTT
>.|TRBD2|TRBV5-1|TRBJ2-3
CASSMTLAGGTDTQYF
TGCGCCAGCAGCATGACGTTAGCGGGGGGAACTGATACGCAGTATTTT
>.|TRBD2|TRBV4-3|TRBJ2-1
CASSQERLAELYNEQFF
TGCGCCAGCAGCCAAGAGCGACTAGCGGAACTTTACAATGAGCAGTTCTTC
>.|.|TRBV5-5|TRBJ2-2
CASSPLGTGELFF
TGTGCCAGCAGCCCTCTCGGCACCGGGGAGCTGTTTTTT
>medium-sized|.|TRBV2|TRBJ1-3
CASSEVISGNTIYF
TGTGCCAGCAGTGAAGTCATCTCTGGAAACACCATATATTTT
>.|.|TRBV19|TRBJ1-2
CASSIVSATNYGYTF
TGTGCCAGTAGTATAGTGTCTGCGACTAACTATGGCTACACCTTC
>once|.|TRBV19|TRBJ1-6
CASTRLPGKDSPLHF
TGTGCCAGTACCCGACTCCCAGGGAAGGATTCACCCCTCCACTTT
>.|TRBD2|TRBV5-1|TRBJ2-5
CASSLLTSGREETQYF
TGCGCCAGCAGCCTCCTGACTAGCGGGAGGGAAGAGACCCAGTACTTC
>few|.|TRBV7-7|TRBJ2-2
CASSPGASNTGELFF
TGTGCTAGCAGCCCAGGGGCTTCGAACACCGGGGAGCTGTTTTTT
>.|.|TRBV27|TRBJ1-5
CASSLSSGAPQHF
TGTGCCAGCAGTTTATCGAGTGGGGCGCCCCAGCATTTT
>.|.|TRBV20-1|TRBJ2-1
CSARRSDEQFF
TGCAGTGCTCGCCGGTCCGATGAGCAGTTCTTC
>.|.|TRBV5-1|TRBJ2-3
CASSLADNERDTQYF
TGCGCCAGCAGCTTGGCGGACAACGAAAGAGATACGCAGTATTTT
>.|.|TRBV2|TRBJ2-5
CASSEGRSVETQYF
TGTGCCAGCAGTGAAGGTCGCTCGGTCGAGACCCAGTACTTC
>.|TRBD2|TRBV9|TRBJ2-3
CASSVVGLHTDTQYF
TGTGCCAGCAGCGTAGTGGGACTACACACAGATACGCAGTATTTT
>.|.|TRBV30|TRBJ1-1
CAWSVPWWTEDTEAFF
TGTGCCTGGAGTGTACCATGGTGGACTGAGGACACTGAAGCTTTCTTT
>.|.|TRBV3-1/TRBV3-2|TRBJ1-4
CASSRGELATNEKLFF
TGTGCCAGCTCCCGCGGGGAACTTGCAACTAATGAAAAACTGTTTTTT
>.|TRBD2|TRBV2|TRBJ2-3
CASRETSGGAGDTQYF
TGTGCCAGCAGGGAAACTAGCGGGGGGGCAGGAGATACGCAGTATTTT
>.|.|TRBV19|TRBJ2-3
CASSIRGTRNTDTQYF
TGTGCCAGTAGTATAAGGGGGACACGGAACACAGATACGCAGTATTTT
>once|TRBD2|TRBV3-1/TRBV3-2|TRBJ2-3
CASGRRESPDTQYF
TGTGCCAGCGGCCGGCGGGAGTCCCCAGATACGCAGTATTTT
>once|.|TRBV19|TRBJ1-2
CASSITTGENYGYTF
TGTGCCAGTAGTATAACAACGGGAGAAAACTATGGCTACACCTTC
>.|TRBD1|TRBV7-9|TRBJ2-3
CASSLGTGGPDTQYF
TGTGCCAGCAGCTTAGGGACAGGGGGGCCAGATACGCAGTATTTT
>.|.|TRBV10-1|TRBJ2-2
CASSNGQLTGELFF
TGCGCCAGCAGTAACGGACAATTGACCGGGGAGCTGTTTTTT
>.|TRBD1|TRBV18|TRBJ2-3
CASSPSTGWTDTQYF
TGTGCCAGCTCCCCATCGACAGGGTGGACAGATACGCAGTATTTT
>.|.|TRBV7-3|TRBJ2-1
CASSSYPLTSYNEQFF
TGTGCCAGCAGCTCATACCCTCTCACTTCCTACAATGAGCAGTTCTTC
>.|.|TRBV18|TRBJ1-2
CASSPKTGLSYGYTF
TGTGCCAGCTCACCAAAAACAGGGTTGAGCTATGGCTACACCTTC
>.|TRBD1|TRBV18|TRBJ2-5
CASSPRQGETQYF
TGTGCCAGCTCACCAAGACAGGGGGAGACCCAGTACTTC
>.|TRBD1|TRBV6-2/TRBV6-3|TRBJ2-1
CASSPQGVNRNEQFF
TGTGCCAGCAGTCCACAGGGGGTAAATAGGAATGAGCAGTTCTTC
>.|TRBD1|TRBV30|TRBJ1-6
CAWRTGSSYNSPLHF
TGTGCCTGGAGGACAGGGAGCTCCTATAATTCACCCCTCCACTTT